The sequence of this T cell receptor (beta chain) was determined in a study of regulatory T cells in long-lasting Graves disease. Arm-PCR of CDR3 regions and iRepertoire HTBI primers were the basis on which TCR beta libraries were built. TCRdb passed the multiplex PCR reads through MiXCR, listing each CDR3 protein once. The data show roughly 400,000 distinct CDR3 sequences, with more than 20% seen just once and 20% to 25% held by the top ten. Time point given: persistent/refractory GD, antithyroid drugs over 5 years with positive TRAb. The TCR library was made from RNA that had been extracted from PBMCs in TRIzol. Patients met American Thyroid Association criteria for Graves' disease. The collection involved drawing around 10 milliliters of peripheral blood into EDTA tubes. Study outcomes and limitations: Fewer public clonotypes were shared by new patients (around 970) than by persistent patients (about 2,800).

Trimming took 5 bases from V and 8 from J, leaving 18 bases between them. CDR1 and CDR2 (germline): SEHNR, FQNEAQ (reference sequence). The CDR3 runs to 15 residues. Notes on this clonotype: The antigen is undetermined.

The V call is TRBV7-9, the J call TRBJ1-4, with D perhaps TRBD1 (5 bases). This sequence was found in a female donor with Graves disease. Sequenced here: peripheral blood mononuclear cells (PBMCs), sampled when the disease was refractory, from a patient treated with antithyroid drugs. The CDR3: CASSVIRGGLEKLFF. CDR3 bases: TGTGCCAGCAGCGTGATTAGGGGTGGGCTCGAAAAACTGTTTTTT.